The text below deals with one T cell receptor (beta chain). Its antigen remains unknown. Sequencing used immunoSEQ version 4 in survey mode. TCRdb's copy holds only in-frame clones and misses some; the assay was immunoSEQ multiplex PCR. The sample contains 30,000 to 35,000 clones, around four fifths of which appear only once. CDR3 length: 15 residues. V lost 3 bases to trimming and J lost 0 bases, with 14 bases between them. The germline V gene has CDR1 GTSNPN and CDR2 SVGIG (reference sequence). This sample was included in a study of persistence of HIV-infected CD4 T cells. Study overall: CD4+ T cells responding to CMV or HIV-1 Gag were isolated. Median time on suppressive ART was seven to eight years. Up to about 200 mL blood was drawn at multiple time points; a couple of donors had single-time leukapheresis. Study outcomes and limitations: Proviral oligoclonality tracked with TCR oligoclonality within the same sorted cells.

The stimulus was an HIV-1 Gag 15-mer peptide pool, about 1 ug/peptide/mL. CD40L-negative CD69-negative CD45RO-high memory CD4+ T cells were sorted as populations depleted of antigen-responding cells. The chain joins TRBV30 to TRBJ1-1, with a possible D match to TRBD1 (5 bases). The clonotype was recovered from an adult woman with HIV who was CMV-seropositive. The sample was CD4+ T cells sorted from PBMCs after 18-hour stimulation, taken from a patient who received antiretroviral therapy. The CDR3 reads CAWRLLGRMNTEAFF. In DNA form, the CDR3 reads TGTGCCTGGAGATTGCTGGGGCGGATGAACACTGAAGCTTTCTTT.